The TCR beta chain under discussion was sequenced for a study of T-cell reconstitution after alpha-beta-depleted transplantation in children. This clonotype was recorded many times. The target antigen is unknown. Preparation of the TCRbeta library was carried out with unique molecular identifiers. TCRdb used MiXCR to reprocess the PCR reads, holding one entry per CDR3 protein. The data hold fewer than 1 million distinct CDR3 sequences, with roughly 15% observed a single time. V shed 6 bases and J shed 0 bases, with 9 bases lying between them. The germline CDR1 and CDR2 sequences are SGHRS and YFSETQ. The CDR3 covers 14 residues. Study-level findings and limits: At the one-year point after transplant, T-cell counts and TCRbeta diversity were found to come mostly from T cells that had been newly produced. Some patients' high day-60 TCRbeta diversity was attributed to recipient cells surviving conditioning. Expanded graft clones, several hundred of them, were reportedly the source of alpha-beta T cells about two months after transplant.

This chain links TRBV5-1 with TRBJ2-2; D is perhaps TRBD1 (5 bases). The sample in question was PBMCs, mostly from graft donor cells, obtained 360 days after TCRalphabeta/CD19-depleted stem cell transplant. The clonotype was recovered from a male patient aged 5 to 17 who had a stem cell transplant for acute lymphoblastic leukemia, so the T cells may come from the graft donor. The CDR3 reads CASIRQPNTGELFF. The CDR3, as DNA: TGCGCCAGCATTCGACAGCCGAACACCGGGGAGCTGTTTTTT. Full variable domain (remainder filled in from reference TRBV5-1 and TRBJ2-2): KAGVTQTPRYLIKTRGQQVTLSCSPISGHRSVSWYQQTPGQGLQFLFEYFSETQRNKGNFPGRFSGRQFSNSRSEMNVSTLELGDSALYLCASIRQPNTGELFFGEGSRLTVL.